Included here is one TCR beta chain sequence, with context. Its cognate antigen is unknown. This record comes from a study of beta chain features in type 1 diabetes. General study findings and limits: More deletions and fewer insertions at VDJ junctions were found in patients with type 1 diabetes. Within patients, naive, central memory and Treg TCRB repertoires seemed more similar than within healthy donors. Reads derived from cDNA could over-represent cells showing high TCR expression.

The CDR3 extends over 14 amino acids. Trimming cost V 6 bases and J 9 bases; bases outside gene matches: 11. Germline V lookup: CDR1 SQVTM, CDR2 ANQGSEA. Every participating donor gave one draw, a heparinised blood sample averaging about 100 mL. Expressed TCRB transcripts were sequenced after all isolated RNA was converted to cDNA. Data came from immunoSEQ multiplex PCR; TCRdb stores just in-frame clones and leaves some out. In the table there are around 290,000 clones, around 7.3% of which are singletons. The chain combines TRBV29-1 with TRBJ2-1; 10 bases line up with TRBD1. Specimen: central memory CD4+ T cells from blood. The TCR sequence derives from a woman aged 18-29 years in good health. The CDR3 region has the DNA TGCAGCGTGGGACAGGGGATTCAGTCGGGTGAGCAGTTCTTC. Translated, it gives CSVGQGIQSGEQFF.